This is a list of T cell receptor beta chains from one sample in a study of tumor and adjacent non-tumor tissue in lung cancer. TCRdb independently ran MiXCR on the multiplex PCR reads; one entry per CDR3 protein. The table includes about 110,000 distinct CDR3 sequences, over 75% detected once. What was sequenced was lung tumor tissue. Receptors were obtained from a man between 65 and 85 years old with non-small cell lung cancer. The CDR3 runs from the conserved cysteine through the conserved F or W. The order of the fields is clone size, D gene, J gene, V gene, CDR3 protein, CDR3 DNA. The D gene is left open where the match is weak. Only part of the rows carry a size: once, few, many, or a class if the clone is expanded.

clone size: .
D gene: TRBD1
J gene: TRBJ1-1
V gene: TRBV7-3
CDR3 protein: CASSHKGGSEAFF
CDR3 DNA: TGTGCCAGCAGCCATAAAGGGGGCTCTGAAGCTTTCTTT

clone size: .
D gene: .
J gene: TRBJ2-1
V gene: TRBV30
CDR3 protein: CAWSVRRGSEQFF
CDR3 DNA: TGTGCCTGGAGTGTACGCAGGGGAAGTGAGCAGTTCTTC

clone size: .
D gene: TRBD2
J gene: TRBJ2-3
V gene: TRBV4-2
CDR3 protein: CASICGTSGRTDTQYF
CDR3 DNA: TGTGCCAGCATCTGTGGGACTAGCGGACGCACAGATACGCAGTATTTT

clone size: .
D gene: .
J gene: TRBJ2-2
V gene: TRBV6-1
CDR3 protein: CATSLKGAGELFF
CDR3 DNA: TGCGCCACTTCCCTTAAGGGGGCCGGGGAGCTGTTTTTT

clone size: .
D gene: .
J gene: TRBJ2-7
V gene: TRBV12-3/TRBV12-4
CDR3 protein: CASSIRDPLPSEQYF
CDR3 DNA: TGTGCCAGCAGTATACGGGACCCCCTCCCGAGCGAGCAGTACTTC

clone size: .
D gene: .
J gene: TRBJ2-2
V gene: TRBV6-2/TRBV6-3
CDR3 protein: CANTTRPAGELFF
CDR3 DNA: TGTGCCAACACTACTAGACCCGCCGGGGAGCTGTTTTTT

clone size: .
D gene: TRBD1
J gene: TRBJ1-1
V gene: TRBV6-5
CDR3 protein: CASRIRTGLVTETFF
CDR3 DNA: TGTGCCAGCAGGATCAGGACAGGGTTGGTCACTGAAACTTTCTTT

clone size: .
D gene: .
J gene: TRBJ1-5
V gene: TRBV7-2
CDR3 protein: CASSQLWGVDQPQHF
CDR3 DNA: TGTGCCAGCAGCCAGTTATGGGGGGTGGATCAGCCCCAGCATTTT

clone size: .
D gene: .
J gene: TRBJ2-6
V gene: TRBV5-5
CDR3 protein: CASSMAYRFFGANVLTF
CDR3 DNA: TGTGCGAGCAGCATGGCCTATAGATTCTTTGGGGCCAACGTCCTGACTTTC

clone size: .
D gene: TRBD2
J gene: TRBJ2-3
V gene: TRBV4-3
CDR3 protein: CARSKREPSGRGDTQYF
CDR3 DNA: TGCGCCAGGAGCAAAAGGGAACCTAGCGGGAGGGGGGATACGCAGTATTTT

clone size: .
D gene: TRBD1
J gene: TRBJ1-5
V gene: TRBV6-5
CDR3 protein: CASRDRAGQLQHF
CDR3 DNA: TGTGCCAGCAGAGACAGGGCTGGACAGCTCCAGCATTTT

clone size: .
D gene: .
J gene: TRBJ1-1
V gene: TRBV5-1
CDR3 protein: CASGAGVGVTTEVFF
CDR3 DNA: TGCGCCAGCGGGGCAGGGGTAGGTGTAACGACTGAAGTTTTCTTT

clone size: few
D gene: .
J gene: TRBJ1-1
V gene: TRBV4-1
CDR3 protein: CTSSQDSMNSEAFF
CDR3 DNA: TGCACCAGCAGCCAAGACAGTATGAACTCTGAAGCTTTCTTT

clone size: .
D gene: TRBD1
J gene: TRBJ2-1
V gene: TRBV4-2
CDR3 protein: CASSQRTGGLTVYNELFF
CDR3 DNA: TGTGCCAGCAGCCAAAGGACAGGGGGACTAACGGTATACAATGAGCTGTTCTTC

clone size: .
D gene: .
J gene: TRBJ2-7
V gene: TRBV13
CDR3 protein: CVSSSTTGDVQYF
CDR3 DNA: TGTGTCAGTAGCTCAACCACGGGGGATGTGCAGTACTTC

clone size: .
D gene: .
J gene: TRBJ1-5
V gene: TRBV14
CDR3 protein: CARSPGGSGERQPQHF
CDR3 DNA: TGTGCGAGAAGCCCCGGGGGTAGCGGGGAAAGACAGCCCCAGCATTTT

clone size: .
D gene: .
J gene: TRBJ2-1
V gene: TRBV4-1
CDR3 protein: CASSNPGSSYNEKFF
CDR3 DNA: TGCGCCAGCAGCAACCCCGGGAGCTCCTATAATGAGAAGTTCTTC

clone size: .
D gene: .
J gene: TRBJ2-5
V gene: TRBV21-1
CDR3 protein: CASTPIRPGHGAAETQYF
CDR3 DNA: TGTGCCAGCACACCAATACGCCCCGGGCATGGGGCTGCGGAGACCCAGTACTTC

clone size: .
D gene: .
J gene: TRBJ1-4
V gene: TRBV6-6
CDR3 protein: CASRIDAPQLFF
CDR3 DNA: TGTGCCAGCAGAATAGACGCGCCCCAACTGTTCTTT

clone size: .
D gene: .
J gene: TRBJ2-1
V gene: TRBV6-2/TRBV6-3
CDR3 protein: CASSPKGKDEKLF
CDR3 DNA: TGTGCCAGCAGCCCTAAAGGGAAGGATGAGAAGCTCTTC

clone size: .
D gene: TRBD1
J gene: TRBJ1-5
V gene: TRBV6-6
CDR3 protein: CASSCFGWGQNSNQPQDF
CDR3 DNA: TGTGCCAGCAGTTGCTTCGGGTGGGGACAGAATAGTAATCAGCCCCAGGATTTT

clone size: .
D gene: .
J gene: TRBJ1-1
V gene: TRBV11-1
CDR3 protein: CANSEGTRSTEAFF
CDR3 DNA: TGTGCCAACAGCGAGGGGACAAGGAGCACTGAAGCTTTCTTT

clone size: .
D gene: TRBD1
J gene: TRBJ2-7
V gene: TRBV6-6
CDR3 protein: CATSSNRGSYKQYF
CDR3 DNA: TGTGCCACCAGTTCCAACAGGGGATCCTACAAACAGTACTTC

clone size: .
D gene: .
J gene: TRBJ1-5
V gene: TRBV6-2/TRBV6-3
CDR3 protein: CAKSYSIGGTRASNQPQHF
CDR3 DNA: TGTGCCAAGAGTTACTCGATTGGGGGTACAAGAGCGAGCAATCAGCCCCAGCATTTT

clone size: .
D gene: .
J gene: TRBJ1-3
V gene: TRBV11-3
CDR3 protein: CASSREGSSSGNTIYF
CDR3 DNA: TGTGCCAGCTCGAGGGAAGGGTCCTCATCTGGAAACACCATATATTTT

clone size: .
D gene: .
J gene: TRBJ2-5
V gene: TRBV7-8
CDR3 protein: CACSLELGQETQYF
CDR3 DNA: TGTGCCTGCAGCTTAGAACTGGGTCAAGAGACCCAGTACTTC

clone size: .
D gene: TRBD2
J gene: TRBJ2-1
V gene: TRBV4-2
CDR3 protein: CASNQDGLARGNEQFF
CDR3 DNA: TGTGCCAGCAACCAAGATGGACTAGCGCGAGGCAATGAGCAGTTCTTC